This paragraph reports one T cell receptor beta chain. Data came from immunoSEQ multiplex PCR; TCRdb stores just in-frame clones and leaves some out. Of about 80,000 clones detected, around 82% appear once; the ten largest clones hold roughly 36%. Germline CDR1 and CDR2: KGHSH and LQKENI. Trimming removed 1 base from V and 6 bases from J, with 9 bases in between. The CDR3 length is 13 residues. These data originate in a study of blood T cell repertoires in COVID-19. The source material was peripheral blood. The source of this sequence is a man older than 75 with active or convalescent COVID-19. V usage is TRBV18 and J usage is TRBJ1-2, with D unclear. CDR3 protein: CASSPRGNDGYTF. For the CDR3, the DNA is TGTGCCAGCTCACCACGAGGGAACGATGGCTACACCTTC.